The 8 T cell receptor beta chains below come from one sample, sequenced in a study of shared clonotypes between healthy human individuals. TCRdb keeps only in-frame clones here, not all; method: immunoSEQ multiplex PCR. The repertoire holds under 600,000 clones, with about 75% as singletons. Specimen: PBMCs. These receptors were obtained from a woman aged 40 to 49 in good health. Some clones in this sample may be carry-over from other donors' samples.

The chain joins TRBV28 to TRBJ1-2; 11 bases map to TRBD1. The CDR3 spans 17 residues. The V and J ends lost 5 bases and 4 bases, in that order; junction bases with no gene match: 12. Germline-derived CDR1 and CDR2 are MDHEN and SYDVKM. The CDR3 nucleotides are TGTGCCAGCAGTCTCGGGACAGGGGGGTTTAAGGGCTATGGCTACACCTTC. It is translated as CASSLGTGGFKGYGYTF.

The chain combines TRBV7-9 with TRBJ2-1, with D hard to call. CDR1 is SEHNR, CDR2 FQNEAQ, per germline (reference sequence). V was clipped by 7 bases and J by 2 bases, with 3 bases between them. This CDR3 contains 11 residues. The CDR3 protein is CASTPYNEQFF. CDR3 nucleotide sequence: TGTGCCAGCACCCCCTACAATGAGCAGTTCTTC.

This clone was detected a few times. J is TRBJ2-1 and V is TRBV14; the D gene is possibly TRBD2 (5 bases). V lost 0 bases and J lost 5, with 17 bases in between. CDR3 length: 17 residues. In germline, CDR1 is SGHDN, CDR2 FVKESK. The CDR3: CASSQDWGVIGHNEQFF. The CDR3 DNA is TGTGCCAGCAGCCAAGACTGGGGAGTCATCGGGCACAATGAGCAGTTCTTC.

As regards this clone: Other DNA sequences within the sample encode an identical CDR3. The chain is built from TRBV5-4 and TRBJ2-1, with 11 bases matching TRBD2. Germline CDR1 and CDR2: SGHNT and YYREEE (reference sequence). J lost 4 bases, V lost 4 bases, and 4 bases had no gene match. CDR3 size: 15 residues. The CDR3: CASSQTSGTYNEQFF. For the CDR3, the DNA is TGTGCCAGCAGCCAGACTAGCGGGACGTACAATGAGCAGTTCTTC.

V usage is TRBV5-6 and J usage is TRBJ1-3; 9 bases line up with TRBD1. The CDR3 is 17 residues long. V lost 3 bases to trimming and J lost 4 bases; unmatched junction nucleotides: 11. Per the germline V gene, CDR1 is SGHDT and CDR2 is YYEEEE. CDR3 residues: CASSSGTGMMWGNTIYF. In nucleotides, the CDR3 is TGTGCCAGCAGCTCCGGGACAGGGATGATGTGGGGAAACACCATATATTTT. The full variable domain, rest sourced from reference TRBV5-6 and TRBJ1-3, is DAGVTQSPTHLIKTRGQQVTLRCSPKSGHDTVSWYQQALGQGPQFIFQYYEEEERQRGNFPDRFSGHQFPNYSSELNVNALLLGDSALYLCASSSGTGMMWGNTIYFGEGSWLTVV.

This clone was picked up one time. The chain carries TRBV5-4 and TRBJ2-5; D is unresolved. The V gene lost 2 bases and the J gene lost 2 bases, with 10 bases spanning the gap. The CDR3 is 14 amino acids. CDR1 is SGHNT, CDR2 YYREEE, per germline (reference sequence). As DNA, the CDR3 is TGTGCCAGCAGCTTTTCGGGCAGTCAAGAGACCCAGTACTTC. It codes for CASSFSGSQETQYF.

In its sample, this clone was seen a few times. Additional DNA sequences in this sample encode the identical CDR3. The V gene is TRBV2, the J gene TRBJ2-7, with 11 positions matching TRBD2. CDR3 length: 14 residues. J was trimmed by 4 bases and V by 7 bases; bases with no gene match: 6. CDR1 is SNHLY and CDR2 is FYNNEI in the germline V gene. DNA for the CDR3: TGTGCCAGCAAGACTAGCGGGATTCTGTACGAGCAGTACTTC. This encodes CASKTSGILYEQYF.

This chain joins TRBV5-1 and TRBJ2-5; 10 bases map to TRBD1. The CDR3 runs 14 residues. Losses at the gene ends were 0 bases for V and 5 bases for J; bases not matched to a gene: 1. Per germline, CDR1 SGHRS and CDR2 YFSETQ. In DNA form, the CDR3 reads TGCGCCAGCAGCTTGGGGACAGGGGGGGAGACCCAGTACTTC. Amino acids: CASSLGTGGETQYF.